The source of this T cell receptor beta chain is a study of cytomegalovirus exposure and HLA in healthy donors. Study observations and caveats: When the data were analyzed later, several of the most significant clusters appeared to be linked to common viral pathogens.

About this clone itself: Its matching antigen is unknown.

The CDR3 is 15 residues long. V was clipped by 6 bases and J by 1 base; unmatched bases: 4. From germline, CDR1 is MRHNA and CDR2 SNTAGT. The PCR had 60 Vbeta and 13 Jbeta primers. Only in-frame clones appear in the TCRdb table, and some are missing; sequencing was by immunoSEQ multiplex PCR. The data contain 150,000 to 200,000 clones, approximately 80% of them singletons. Sequenced material: PBMCs. The sequence came from a woman aged 18-35 years in good health and CMV-seronegative. This chain joins TRBV6-4 and TRBJ2-2, with 8 bases fitting TRBD1. The CDR3 nucleotides read TGTGCCAGCAGCGCCGGACAGGGGAACACCGGGGAGCTGTTTTTT. Amino acid sequence: CASSAGQGNTGELFF.